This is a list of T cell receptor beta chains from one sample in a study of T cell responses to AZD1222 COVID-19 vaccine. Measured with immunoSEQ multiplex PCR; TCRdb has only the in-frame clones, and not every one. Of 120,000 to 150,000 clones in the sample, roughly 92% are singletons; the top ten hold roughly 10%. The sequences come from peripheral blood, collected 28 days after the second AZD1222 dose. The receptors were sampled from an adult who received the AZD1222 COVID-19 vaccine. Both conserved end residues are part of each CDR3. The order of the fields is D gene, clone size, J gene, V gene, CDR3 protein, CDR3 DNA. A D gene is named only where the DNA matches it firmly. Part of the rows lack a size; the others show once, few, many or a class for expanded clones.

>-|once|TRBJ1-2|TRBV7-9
CASILSGGVDGAGYTF
TGTGCCAGCATCTTGTCGGGAGGCGTCGACGGGGCTGGCTACACCTTC
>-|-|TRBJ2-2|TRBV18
CASSPEGGLNTGELFF
TGTGCCAGCTCACCAGAGGGAGGACTAAACACCGGGGAGCTGTTTTTT
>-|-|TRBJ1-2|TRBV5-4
CASSLYGFGYTF
TGTGCCAGCAGCTTGTATGGGTTTGGCTACACCTTC
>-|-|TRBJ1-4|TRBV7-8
CASSLPGAWGISVTNEKLFF
TGTGCCAGCAGCTTACCGGGAGCTTGGGGCATCTCAGTAACTAATGAAAAACTGTTTTTT
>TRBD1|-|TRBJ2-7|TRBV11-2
CASSHPPQGHEQYF
TGTGCCAGCAGCCATCCCCCACAGGGGCACGAGCAGTACTTC
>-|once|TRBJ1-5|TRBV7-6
CASSLAAGNQPQHF
TGTGCCAGCAGCTTAGCGGCAGGGAATCAGCCCCAGCATTTT
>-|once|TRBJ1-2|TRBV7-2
CASSYQGANYGYTF
TGTGCCAGCAGCTACCAGGGAGCTAACTATGGCTACACCTTC
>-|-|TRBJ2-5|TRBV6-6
CASTPTGGGETQYF
TGTGCCAGCACCCCTACTGGGGGAGGAGAGACCCAGTACTTC
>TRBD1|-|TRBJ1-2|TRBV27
CASSSTGGPHYGYTF
TGTGCCAGCAGTTCGACAGGGGGCCCCCACTATGGCTACACCTTC
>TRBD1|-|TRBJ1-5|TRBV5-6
CASSRTGQPQHF
TGTGCCAGCAGCAGGACAGGTCAGCCCCAGCATTTT
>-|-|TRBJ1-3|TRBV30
CAWSRTVYSGNTIYF
TGTGCCTGGAGTAGAACAGTTTACTCTGGAAACACCATATATTTT
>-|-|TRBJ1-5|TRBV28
CASSTSPTSVGVSQPQHF
TGTGCCAGCAGTACTTCTCCGACTAGCGTCGGGGTTAGCCAGCCCCAGCATTTT
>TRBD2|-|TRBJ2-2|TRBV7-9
CASSPPSGANTGELFF
TGTGCCAGCAGCCCACCTAGCGGCGCGAACACCGGGGAGCTGTTTTTT
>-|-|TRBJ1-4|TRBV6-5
CASSYLGRDGEKLFF
TGTGCCAGCAGTTACTTAGGCAGGGATGGAGAAAAACTGTTTTTT
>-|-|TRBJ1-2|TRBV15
CATSRDTYGRGDGYTF
TGTGCCACCAGCAGAGATACGTACGGCAGGGGCGATGGCTACACCTTC
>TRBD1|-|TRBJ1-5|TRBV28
CASTISGGSNQPQHF
TGTGCCAGCACCATCTCAGGGGGTAGCAATCAGCCCCAGCATTTT
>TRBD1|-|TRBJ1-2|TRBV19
CASSRPTGDSVPWGYTF
TGTGCCAGTAGTAGGCCCACCGGGGACAGCGTCCCTTGGGGCTACACCTTC
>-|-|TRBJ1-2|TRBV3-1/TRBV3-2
CASSQDGGAGESGYTF
TGTGCCAGCAGCCAAGACGGTGGGGCAGGGGAGTCTGGCTACACCTTC
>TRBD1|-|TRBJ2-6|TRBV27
CASSGTVGANVLTF
TGTGCCAGCAGTGGGACAGTCGGGGCCAACGTCCTGACTTTC
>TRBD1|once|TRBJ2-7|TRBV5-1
CASSSGQRTYEQYF
TGCGCCAGCAGCTCGGGACAGCGCACCTACGAGCAGTACTTC
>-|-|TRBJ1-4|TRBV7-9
CASSSAYGGLDEKLFF
TGTGCCAGCAGCTCTGCCTATGGGGGGCTCGATGAAAAACTGTTTTTT
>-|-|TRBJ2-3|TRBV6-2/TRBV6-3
CASSYNVGTEGPDTQYF
TGTGCCAGCAGTTATAACGTCGGCACAGAGGGCCCAGATACGCAGTATTTT
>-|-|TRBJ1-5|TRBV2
CASSGGSGNQPQHF
TGTGCCAGCAGTGGGGGCAGTGGCAATCAGCCCCAGCATTTT
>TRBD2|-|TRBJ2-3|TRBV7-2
CASSLRLAGLTDTQYF
TGTGCCAGCAGCTTAAGGTTAGCGGGGCTCACAGATACGCAGTATTTT
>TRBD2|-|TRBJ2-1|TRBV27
CASSFPGGAEFF
TGTGCCAGCAGTTTCCCCGGGGGGGCGGAGTTCTTC
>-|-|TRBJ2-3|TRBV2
CASSRRWVTDTQYF
TGTGCCAGCAGTCGCCGGTGGGTCACAGATACGCAGTATTTT
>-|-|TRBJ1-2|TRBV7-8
CASSPRGGMNYGYTF
TGTGCCAGCAGCCCAAGGGGAGGGATGAACTATGGCTACACCTTC
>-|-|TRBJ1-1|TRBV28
CASSLGWLNTEAFF
TGTGCCAGCAGCTTAGGTTGGCTGAACACTGAAGCTTTCTTT
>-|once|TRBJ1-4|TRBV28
CASSPPGGAGGYEKLFF
TGTGCCAGCAGTCCCCCGGGGGGGGCGGGGGGTTATGAAAAACTGTTTTTT
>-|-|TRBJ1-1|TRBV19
CASSIVGGDLNTEAFF
TGTGCCAGTAGTATAGTAGGGGGGGATCTGAACACTGAAGCTTTCTTT
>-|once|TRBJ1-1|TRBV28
CASSSRVTEAFF
TGTGCCAGCAGCAGCAGAGTAACTGAAGCTTTCTTT
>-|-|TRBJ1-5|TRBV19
CASSINRIQPQHF
TGTGCCAGTAGTATAAACAGGATTCAGCCCCAGCATTTT
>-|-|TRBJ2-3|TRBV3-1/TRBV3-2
CASSQEALGPNTQYF
TGTGCCAGCAGCCAAGAAGCCCTTGGCCCGAATACGCAGTATTTT
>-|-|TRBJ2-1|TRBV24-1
CATSEGGNEQFF
TGTGCCACCTCGGAGGGAGGCAATGAGCAGTTCTTC
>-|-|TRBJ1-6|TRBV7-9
CASSPQPLGPNSPLHF
TGTGCCAGCAGCCCACAGCCGTTAGGGCCGAATTCACCCCTCCACTTT
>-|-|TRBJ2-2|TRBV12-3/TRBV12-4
CASKGFNTGELFF
TGTGCCAGCAAAGGGTTTAACACCGGGGAGCTGTTTTTT
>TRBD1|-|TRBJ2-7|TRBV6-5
CASSPDRGGSYEQYF
TGTGCCAGCAGTCCCGACAGGGGAGGCTCCTACGAGCAGTACTTC
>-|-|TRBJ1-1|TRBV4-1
CASSQDQVEGEGNTEAFF
TGCGCCAGCAGCCAAGATCAGGTAGAGGGTGAAGGGAACACTGAAGCTTTCTTT
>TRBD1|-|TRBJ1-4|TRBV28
CASSPGTVLNEKLFF
TGTGCCAGCAGCCCCGGGACAGTCCTCAATGAAAAACTGTTTTTT
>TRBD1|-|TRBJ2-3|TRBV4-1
CASSQELQGGDPTQYF
TGCGCCAGCAGCCAAGAGTTACAGGGGGGAGACCCTACGCAGTATTTT
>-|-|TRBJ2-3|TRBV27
CASRKTGKDTQYF
TGTGCCAGCAGAAAAACAGGGAAAGATACGCAGTATTTT
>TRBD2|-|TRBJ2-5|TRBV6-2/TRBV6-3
CASSYSGGGETQYF
TGTGCCAGCAGTTACTCGGGGGGAGGGGAGACCCAGTACTTC
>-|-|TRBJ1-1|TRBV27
CASSLLGMNTEAFF
TGTGCCAGCAGTTTATTAGGGATGAACACTGAAGCTTTCTTT
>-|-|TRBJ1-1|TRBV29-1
CSVVRSANTEAFF
TGCAGCGTTGTGCGGTCGGCGAACACTGAAGCTTTCTTT
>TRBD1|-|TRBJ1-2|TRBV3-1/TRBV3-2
CASSQGRGPGGYTF
TGTGCCAGCAGCCAGGGCAGGGGGCCGGGTGGCTACACCTTC
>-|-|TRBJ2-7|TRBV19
CASSRRRDAGEQYF
TGTGCCAGTAGTCGGCGGAGGGACGCGGGGGAGCAGTACTTC
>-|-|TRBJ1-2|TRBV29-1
CSVEWGADGYTF
TGCAGCGTTGAATGGGGGGCAGATGGCTACACCTTC
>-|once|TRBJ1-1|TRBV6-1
CASSGGMFARATPEAFF
TGTGCCAGCAGTGGAGGGATGTTTGCCAGGGCAACCCCTGAAGCTTTCTTT
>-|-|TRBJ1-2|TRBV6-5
CASTPGVFYGYTF
TGTGCCAGCACCCCCGGGGTCTTCTATGGCTACACCTTC